The entry below gives a single TCR beta chain sequence along with its context. What it recognizes is unknown. The data belong to a study of blood T cells in healthy people across ages. Through a sample-barcoded 5' primer and a J-beta primer mix, a second PCR was run for about 6 to 11 cycles. One entry per CDR3 protein, called by TCRdb with MiXCR from the 5' RACE reads. The table has 800,000 or so distinct CDR3 sequences, around 62% seen once. General observations from the study: The study found TCR beta diversity correlated strongly with naive T cell percentage.

Trimming left V 3 bases short and J 2 bases short, with 15 bases between. This CDR3 is 16 amino acids long. The germline CDR1 and CDR2 sequences are SGHDN and FVKESK. The study drew donors from healthy Caucasian individuals in Russia aged about 6 to 90. The rearrangement links TRBV14 to TRBJ2-3; possibly TRBD2 for D (5 bases). This clonotype originated in a man aged 25-40 years in good health. Material: blood. The CDR3 spells CASSHGWRPLTDTQYF. The CDR3 DNA follows: TGTGCCAGCAGCCATGGTTGGAGGCCTCTCACAGATACGCAGTATTTT.